This TCR beta chain was sequenced for a study of Graves' ophthalmopathy and Graves' hyperthyroidism (dated by TCRdb to the late 2010s). For context, the study as a whole: Peripheral blood was collected at initial diagnosis, prior to any treatment. In six hyperthyroidism patients, T-cell repertoires of thyroid tissue and blood were compared. After sampling, hyperthyroidism patients received methimazole starting at 30 mg daily, and ophthalmopathy patients received high-dose intravenous methylprednisolone. An independent validation cohort was composed of approximately 18 hyperthyroidism patients and around 16 patients who later progressed from hyperthyroidism to ophthalmopathy. To tell Graves' ophthalmopathy apart from Graves' hyperthyroidism, and to predict which patients would progress to ophthalmopathy, the study relied on TCR beta repertoire signatures. The 100 discovery patients were randomly split 7:3 into training and test sets. In total, under 150 blood samples were TCR-sequenced: around 42 ophthalmopathy, over 70 hyperthyroidism and some 17 hyperthyroidism-to-ophthalmopathy patients. A discovery set of 95 to 100 patients (around 44 ophthalmopathy, around 57 stable hyperthyroidism) was enrolled to explore V-J signatures distinguishing ophthalmopathy from hyperthyroidism.

Hyperthyroidism was considered stable if no progression to ophthalmopathy occurred within 18 months of follow-up. Hyperthyroidism patients were newly diagnosed, with disease duration under 2 months, and aged 18 to 65 years. Patients with other autoimmune diseases, uncontrolled infections, pregnancy or lactation were excluded from the study. Diagnosis relied on clinical symptoms, serum thyroxine, TRAb, thyroid ultrasound and orbital computed tomography. Using Ficoll-Paque density gradient centrifugation, PBMCs were isolated from about 9.2 ml of fresh peripheral blood. Total RNA was extracted using Trizol reagent, and RNA quality was checked on an Agilent 2100 Bioanalyzer. This clonotype was seen more than once but under ten times. The antigen it binds to is not known. Base qualities were left out, and no much larger clone turns up one base away. For repertoire sequencing, TCR beta CDR3 regions were amplified from RNA transcripts. A first-round RT-PCR used HTBI primers with the Qiagen OneStep RT-PCR kit, followed by a second-round multiplex PCR, size selection and purification. Libraries were sequenced paired-end with 100 bp reads on an Illumina HiSeq2000. In the original analysis: Reads were processed with SOAPnuke, discarding reads with adapters, uncalled bases, mean Phred below 15, or no exact constant-primer or identifier match. COPE v1.2.5 was used to merge high-quality paired reads. Each unique nucleotide sequence was defined as a clonotype, and clonotypes were aligned to IMGT TRB V, D and J references with MiTCR v1.1. Analysis was restricted to V-J combinations with a frequency above 0.0001, which covered approximately 99% of repertoires. For each V-J combination, a TCR clonal expansion and chaos score was defined as F50 clonal expansion divided by the chaos observed in the TCRdist matrix. Welch's t-statistics and random forest were used to reduce features to about 13 V-J combinations, which were fed into a naive Bayes classifier. The Morisita-Horn index was used to measure how similar the thyroid and blood repertoires were. TCRdb handled the public reads itself, with Q25 trimming in fastp and clone calling in MiXCR, and kept productive beta chains. Every entry covers one CDR3 protein and lists the most common genes and DNA from its rows. These V and J calls originate from TCRdb's pipeline instead of the authors' own analysis. Across this sample there are 600,000 to 650,000 distinct CDR3 sequences, with about 20% seen only once. The ten largest clones capture about 6.6% of the sample.

Here is what the overall study found, with its caveats: Sample size was not statistically predetermined, and group allocation was not concealed from the investigators. Ophthalmopathy was separated from stable hyperthyroidism by the 13-signature model with around 89% sensitivity and roughly 82% specificity in cross-validation and with 80%/75% in the test set. In validation, the model predicted ophthalmopathy progression with 55% to 71% sensitivity and approximately 78% specificity; eleven to twelve predicted patients were CT-confirmed with GO in a median of around 6 months. Among expanded thyroid clonotypes with frequency above 0.001, most also showed up in blood, which suggests that blood repertoires may reflect the thyroid immune response.

V loses 1 base at its end and J loses 7 bases; junction bases beyond the gene matches: 8. CDR1 and CDR2 are read off the germline V gene (reference sequence) as LGHDT and YNNKEL. CDR3 length: 17 amino acids, cysteine to phenylalanine. The only DNA kept is the CDR3, 51 bases in frame from the first base. The V gene is TRBV3-1 and the J gene is TRBJ2-5, with 14 bases in between that match TRBD2. Sequencing was carried out using peripheral blood. The receptor was isolated from a woman younger than 30 with stable Graves' hyperthyroidism. Some clones in this sample may be carry-over from other donors' samples. Donor details come from another sample of the same person, matched by shared clones. The sequenced DNA: TGTGCCAGCAGCCAAGGGGGGACTAGCGGGAGAGTGGGGACCCAGTACTTC. It is translated as CASSQGGTSGRVGTQYF.